The clone carrying this T cell receptor (beta chain) has ten or more counts. Its antigen is unidentified. These data originate in a study of HIV-infected patients and healthy controls. cDNA was made from about 500 ng RNA using alpha and beta constant primers. Alpha and beta chain libraries were made separately by chain-specific third strand synthesis with multiplexing indices. TCRdb reanalysed the 5' RACE reads using MiXCR and keeps one entry per CDR3 protein. Among approximately 9,300 distinct CDR3 sequences listed, roughly 5.6% were seen once. Findings of the study overall: Healthy controls shared more CDR3 sequences between individuals than HIV-infected patients did. Apparent post-therapy Gini recovery among HIV-infected patients was not reproduced with size-matched repertoires. Mean usage of eight alpha and eight beta V genes differed significantly in HIV-infected patients versus controls. HIV-associated CDR3 frequencies dropped significantly during therapy; CMV-associated ones, mostly rising, changed nonsignificantly.

Follow-up blood was drawn about 14 weeks, roughly three months, after antiretroviral therapy began. All unsorted peripheral T cells were captured because whole blood was used without fractionation. The length of the CDR3 is 14 residues. The V end was cut by 7 bases, the J end by 1 base, with 13 bases between. Germline V CDR1 and CDR2: LNHDA, SQIVND (reference sequence). The rearrangement joins TRBV19 to TRBJ1-1, with D tentatively TRBD1 (5 bases). Specimen: blood, collected during antiretroviral therapy. This clonotype was sampled from an adult with HIV infection. The donor label of this sample is uncertain. Here the CDR3 reads CASIRGEGNTEAFF. CDR3 DNA: TGTGCCAGTATTAGGGGCGAGGGGAACACTGAAGCTTTCTTT.